The next 3 T cell receptor beta chains were all read from a single sample in a study of tumor-infiltrating lymphocytes in primary liver carcinoma. From around 500 ng total RNA, TCR beta cDNA was generated with a primer in the constant region. Nested multiplex PCR, run for three rounds with slightly modified ARM-PCR, yielded TCR beta libraries. Running around 9 cycles apiece, the first two PCR rounds relied on TRBV1-TRBV30 forward primers together with a C-beta reverse primer. Via MiXCR, TCRdb re-called the multiplex PCR reads, giving one row per CDR3 protein. This sample yields hundreds of thousands of distinct CDR3 sequences, of which 65% are seen a single time; approximately 9% belongs to the top ten. Blood RNA originated from unsorted whole blood, with germline DNA additionally extracted. Input material: peripheral blood. The receptors were gathered from a man aged 35-49 years with primary liver carcinoma and hepatitis B virus infection.

To note about this clonotype: Since a much larger clone is just one base distant, this may be a read error. Lacking the conserved final phenylalanine or tryptophan, this CDR3 likely reflects a read error. This chain uses TRBV29-1 with TRBJ2-2; the D gene is possibly TRBD1 (5 bases). V was cut by 5 bases and J by 0 bases, with 10 bases left in between. This CDR3 is 14 amino acids long. Germline V gene data show CDR1 as SQVTM and CDR2 as ANQGSEA. CDR3 nucleotides: TGCAGCGTTCAGGGTCTCGCGAACACCGGGGAGCTGTTTCTT. Translation gives CSVQGLANTGELFL.

This clonotype appeared once. Being one base from a much bigger clone, this may be a read error. The chain links TRBV12-3 or TRBV12-4 to TRBJ2-1; D may correspond to TRBD1 or TRBD2 (5 bases each). The CDR3 is 15 amino acids. CDR3 loop: CANSRPTGGYNEQFF. The CDR3 coding sequence is TGTGCCAACAGTAGGCCGACTGGGGGCTACAATGAGCAGTTCTTC.

About this clonotype itself: Sequence at one end of the junction differs from germline and may be a read error. This chain links TRBV4-2 with TRBJ2-1; D is uncertain. The CDR3 is made up of 16 amino acids. CDR1 and CDR2 (germline): LGHNA, YNFKEQ. The CDR3 spells CACSPAAPSSYIEQFF. Here the CDR3 DNA reads TGTGCCTGCAGCCCTGCGGCTCCGAGCTCCTACATTGAGCAGTTCTTC.